Below are 32 T cell receptor beta chains sequenced from a single sample in a study of technical replicates of blood from a few donors. Produced via immunoSEQ multiplex PCR; TCRdb's table is partial and in-frame only. The profile shows over 50,000 clones, around 95% of them singletons. Sequencing was performed on T cells isolated from PBMCs. These receptors originate from a human donor in good health.

The chain links TRBV28 to TRBJ2-7; the match to TRBD1 covers 8 bases. The CDR3 totals 15 residues. Germline loops: CDR1 MDHEN, CDR2 SYDVKM. V trimming: 6 bases; J trimming: 2 bases; junction bases outside the gene matches: 9. CDR3 loop: CASRGGQEHPYEQYF. CDR3 sequence (DNA): TGTGCCAGCAGGGGGGGACAGGAACACCCCTACGAGCAGTACTTC.

This clone was observed once. CDR3: CASRRAGVVTDTQYF. CDR3 bases: TGTGCCAGCAGGAGAGCGGGGGTAGTCACAGATACGCAGTATTTT. The chain recombines TRBV6-5 with TRBJ2-3, with TRBD2 identical over 8 bases. The germline CDR1 and CDR2 sequences are MNHEY and SVGAGI. V lost 6 bases and J lost 2; bases outside the gene matches: 7. The CDR3 has 15 amino acids.

The V and J genes are TRBV11-2 and TRBJ1-2; D gene uncertain. Trimming left V 3 bases short and J 8 bases short, with 13 bases between. The CDR3 length is 13 residues. Germline lookup yields CDR1 SGHAT and CDR2 FQNNGV. CDR3 DNA sequence: TGTGCCAGCAGCTTTGAATCCGCCAGGGGCTACACCTTC. It translates to CASSFESARGYTF.

The V call is TRBV5-6, the J call TRBJ1-4; 9 bases fit TRBD1. This CDR3 comprises 16 residues. The V gene's germline CDR1 is SGHDT and CDR2 YYEEEE. The ends lost 4 bases at V and 8 bases at J; junction bases unmatched: 12. CDR3 region: CASSTGRDRVAEKLFF. The CDR3 DNA is TGTGCCAGCAGCACTGGCCGGGACAGGGTGGCCGAAAAACTGTTTTTT.

This sequence joins TRBV7-8 and TRBJ1-1; D uncertain. Per the germline V gene, CDR1 is SGHVS and CDR2 is FQNEAQ. Trimming took 1 base from V and 7 from J, leaving 28 bases between them. This CDR3 contains 19 residues. CDR3 loop: CASSLDRWKSTTGKGEAFF. CDR3 DNA sequence: TGTGCCAGCAGCTTAGACCGGTGGAAGAGCACGACCGGGAAGGGTGAAGCTTTCTTT.

This chain connects TRBV15 to TRBJ1-2, with a possible D match to TRBD1 (5 bases). This CDR3 is built from 20 residues. Trimming took 1 base from V and 3 from J, leaving 27 bases between them. The germline V gene encodes CDR1 LNHNV and CDR2 YYDKDF (reference sequence). The CDR3 is CATSRVKALRQDSGDYGYTF. CDR3 DNA: TGTGCCACCAGCAGAGTAAAGGCCCTGAGACAAGACAGTGGGGACTATGGCTACACCTTC.

The rearrangement links TRBV5-1 to TRBJ1-2; D is perhaps TRBD1 (5 bases). Germline-derived CDR1 and CDR2 are SGHRS and YFSETQ. Deletions cut 0 bases from V and 3 bases from J, with 15 bases between. The CDR3 spans 16 residues. CDR3 in DNA: TGCGCCAGCAGCTTGGCGGGGGGACTATTGGACTATGGCTACACCTTC. Encoded protein: CASSLAGGLLDYGYTF. Based on the CDR3 plus reference TRBV5-1 and TRBJ1-2, the full variable domain is KAGVTQTPRYLIKTRGQQVTLSCSPISGHRSVSWYQQTPGQGLQFLFEYFSETQRNKGNFPGRFSGRQFSNSRSEMNVSTLELGDSALYLCASSLAGGLLDYGYTFGSGTRLTVV.

The V gene is TRBV19, the J gene TRBJ1-2; possible D gene TRBD1, 5 bases. V lost 1 base and J lost 6, with 9 bases in between. Per germline, CDR1 LNHDA and CDR2 SQIVND (reference sequence). CDR3 length equals 13 residues. The chain's CDR3 is CASSIAAGNGYTF. As DNA, the CDR3 is TGTGCCAGTAGTATAGCGGCAGGGAATGGCTACACCTTC.

V and J are TRBV7-8 and TRBJ2-7; no firm D call. The germline V gene has CDR1 SGHVS and CDR2 FQNEAQ. The CDR3 length is 15 residues. Trimming shortened V by 8 bases and J by 5 bases, and 22 bases separated the two germline ends. The CDR3 here is CASVLSAALRNEQYF. CDR3 bases: TGTGCCAGCGTCCTATCGGCGGCGCTTCGTAACGAGCAGTACTTC.

The gene calls are TRBV5-1 and TRBJ2-1, with D uncertain. The V end was cut by 2 bases, the J end by 5 bases, with 2 bases between. The CDR3 loop spans 11 amino acids. The germline V gene has CDR1 SGHRS and CDR2 YFSETQ. The CDR3 nucleotides are TGCGCCAGCAGCTTCGACAATGAGCAGTTCTTC. As protein: CASSFDNEQFF. The complete variable domain, with remaining parts taken from reference TRBV5-1 and TRBJ2-1, reads KAGVTQTPRYLIKTRGQQVTLSCSPISGHRSVSWYQQTPGQGLQFLFEYFSETQRNKGNFPGRFSGRQFSNSRSEMNVSTLELGDSALYLCASSFDNEQFFGPGTRLTVL.

Details on this clone: This same CDR3 is encoded by further DNA sequences in the sample. The V gene is TRBV11-2, the J gene TRBJ2-7; 7 nucleotides agree with TRBD1. J gave up 3 bases and V 0 bases, and 5 bases lay outside the gene matches. The CDR3 covers 15 residues. Per the germline V gene, CDR1 is SGHAT and CDR2 is FQNNGV. CDR3 DNA: TGTGCCAGCAGCTTAGACCCGGGACAGAGCTACGAGCAGTACTTC. It is translated as CASSLDPGQSYEQYF.

The chain links TRBV5-1 to TRBJ2-7; 12 bases agree with TRBD2. V shed 3 bases and J 0 bases; nucleotides not matched to a gene: 7. The CDR3 extends over 17 amino acids. Germline loops: CDR1 SGHRS, CDR2 YFSETQ. The CDR3 DNA reads as TGCGCCAGCAGCTCCGGGACTAGCGGGCTTATCTCCTACGAGCAGTACTTC. Protein sequence: CASSSGTSGLISYEQYF.

This chain links TRBV11-2 with TRBJ1-3, with D uncertain. CDR1 is SGHAT and CDR2 is FQNNGV in the germline V gene. The CDR3 has 16 amino acids. V was pared by 6 bases and J by 0 bases, with 15 bases between. This CDR3 reads CASRGLTTLSGNTIYF. For the CDR3, the DNA is TGTGCCAGCAGAGGTCTCACTACACTCTCTGGAAACACCATATATTTT.

The CDR3 loop reads CASSPPGTGRYGYTF. CDR3 nucleotide sequence: TGTGCCAGCAGCCCCCCCGGGACAGGGCGCTATGGCTACACCTTC. This chain links TRBV9 with TRBJ1-2; 9 nucleotides align to TRBD1. CDR3 length: 15 amino acids. With 4 bases clipped from V and 4 bases from J, the junction kept 8 bases outside the gene matches. Germline lookup yields CDR1 SGDLS and CDR2 YYNGEE.

The V call is TRBV5-4, the J call TRBJ1-6; D remains ambiguous. From germline, CDR1 is SGHNT and CDR2 YYREEE (reference sequence). This CDR3 is 12 amino acids long. V dropped 7 bases and J dropped 5 bases, with 7 bases sitting between them. CDR3 nucleotides: TGTGCCAGCGTGCAGAATAATTCACCCCTCCACTTT. As protein: CASVQNNSPLHF.

The chain carries TRBV5-1 and TRBJ2-7; TRBD1 might be the D (6 bases). CDR3 length: 14 amino acids. Germline V CDR1 and CDR2: SGHRS, YFSETQ. V shed 6 bases and J shed 5 bases, with 18 bases lying between them. CDR3: CASTGELRGNEQYF. The CDR3 DNA sequence: TGCGCCAGCACCGGGGAGCTGAGGGGGAACGAGCAGTACTTC.

The chain links TRBV7-9 to TRBJ2-1, with 8 bases lining up with TRBD2. CDR1 is SEHNR, CDR2 FQNEAQ, per germline (reference sequence). Trimming cost V 3 bases and J 5 bases; bases outside gene matches: 3. The CDR3 is 14 residues long. Here the CDR3 reads CASSFTGGHNEQFF. The CDR3 bases are TGTGCCAGCAGCTTCACGGGGGGGCACAATGAGCAGTTCTTC.

The chain combines TRBV7-9 with TRBJ2-2; D remains ambiguous. V lost 5 bases and J 0 bases, leaving 7 bases between the germline ends. The CDR3 totals 14 residues. Germline CDR1 reads SEHNR; CDR2 reads FQNEAQ (reference sequence). CDR3 nucleotide sequence: TGTGCCAGCAGCGCAGACACGAACACCGGGGAGCTGTTTTTT. This codes for CASSADTNTGELFF.

The chain combines TRBV6-5 with TRBJ2-2; no clear D. V gave up 0 bases and J gave up 7 bases, with 15 bases separating them. CDR3 length: 16 amino acids. Germline CDR1 is MNHEY and CDR2 is SVGAGI. This CDR3 reads CASSYSLEALGGELFF. The CDR3 DNA reads as TGTGCCAGCAGTTACTCCTTAGAGGCCCTCGGCGGGGAGCTGTTTTTT.

This chain uses TRBV7-9 with TRBJ1-3, with a weak D call TRBD1 (6 bases). CDR3 length equals 14 residues. Deletions cut 4 bases from V and 6 bases from J, with 13 bases between. The germline gives CDR1 SEHNR, CDR2 FQNEAQ (reference sequence). In DNA, the CDR3 is TGTGCCAGCAGCTCGAACAGGGTGGTAAACACCATATATTTT. Its translation: CASSSNRVVNTIYF.

The gene calls are TRBV7-3 and TRBJ1-3; unclear D gene. V gave up 2 bases and J gave up 0 bases, with 8 bases separating them. Germline assignment: CDR1 SGHTA and CDR2 FQGTGA. The CDR3 is 15 amino acids. DNA for the CDR3: TGTGCCAGCAGCTTAGATGGCACCTCTGGAAACACCATATATTTT. Its protein is CASSLDGTSGNTIYF. The full variable domain, with the rest looked up from reference TRBV7-3 and TRBJ1-3, is GAGVSQTPSNKVTEKGKYVELRCDPISGHTALYWYRQSLGQGPEFLIYFQGTGAADDSGLPNDRFFAVRPEGSVSTLKIQRTERGDSAVYLCASSLDGTSGNTIYFGEGSWLTVV.

J is TRBJ2-1 and V is TRBV7-6; D may be TRBD1 (5 bases). CDR1 and CDR2 (germline): SGHVS, FNYEAQ. The V end lost 3 bases, the J end lost 5 bases, and 11 bases lay between the germline ends. The CDR3 has 14 residues. The CDR3 DNA sequence: TGTGCCAGCAGCTTTTTCGACAGTAACAATGAGCAGTTCTTC. Translating gives CASSFFDSNNEQFF.

The rearrangement joins TRBV7-9 to TRBJ2-5, with a tentative D call TRBD1 (6 bases). Trimming took 4 bases from V and 7 from J, leaving 19 bases between them. Looked up from germline, CDR1 is SEHNR and CDR2 is FQNEAQ (reference sequence). The CDR3 loop spans 15 amino acids. The CDR3 is CASSSTPRGPGTQYF. The CDR3 nucleotides are TGTGCCAGCAGCTCCACCCCCAGGGGTCCAGGGACCCAGTACTTC.

The rearrangement uses TRBV28 and TRBJ2-3; D might be TRBD2 (6 bases). Germline values: CDR1 MDHEN, CDR2 SYDVKM. This CDR3 spans 16 amino acids. Deletions cut 5 bases from V and 4 bases from J, with 19 bases between. CDR3 nucleotides: TGTGCCAGCAGTAAACCCTCAGTTCCGGGGGCAGATACGCAGTATTTT. It translates to CASSKPSVPGADTQYF.

The gene calls are TRBV5-1 and TRBJ2-5, with TRBD1 as a possible D gene (5 bases). V was shortened by 4 bases and J by 7 bases, with 14 bases between the two germline ends. The CDR3 is made up of 13 amino acids. CDR1 and CDR2 from the germline V gene are SGHRS and YFSETQ. CDR3 coding DNA: TGCGCCAGCAGCACGGACACGGACGGGACCCAGTACTTC. Translated, it gives CASSTDTDGTQYF.

The V call is TRBV7-9, the J call TRBJ2-1; D unclear. The V gene lost 5 bases and the J gene lost 0 bases, with 11 bases spanning the gap. CDR3 length: 15 residues. CDR1 and CDR2 (germline): SEHNR, FQNEAQ (reference sequence). CDR3 nucleotide sequence: TGTGCCAGCAGCCGAAGCCTGAGCTCCTACAATGAGCAGTTCTTC. Translating it yields CASSRSLSSYNEQFF. Variable domain in full (rest from reference TRBV7-9 and TRBJ2-1): DTGVSQNPRHKITKRGQNVTFRCDPISEHNRLYWYRQTLGQGPEFLTYFQNEAQLEKSRLLSDRFSAERPKGSFSTLEIQRTEQGDSAMYLCASSRSLSSYNEQFFGPGTRLTVL.

CDR3 in DNA: TGTGCCAGCAGCTTTCGGCGGGACGGGGAGCAGTACTTC. Protein product: CASSFRRDGEQYF. The chain combines TRBV7-6 with TRBJ2-7, with a weak D call TRBD2 (6 bases). Germline CDR1 reads SGHVS; CDR2 reads FNYEAQ. Trimming shortened V by 3 bases and J by 7 bases, and 13 bases separated the two germline ends. The CDR3 sequence is 13 residues long.

The chain is built from TRBV5-1 and TRBJ2-7; 11 nucleotides line up with TRBD2. The CDR3 is 15 amino acids. Per the germline V gene, CDR1 is SGHRS and CDR2 is YFSETQ. The junction had 6 bases not matched to a gene; V was cut back by 1 base and J by 6 bases. The CDR3 coding sequence is TGCGCCAGCAGCTTGTTTAGCGGGGGGGTGAGCGAGCAGTACTTC. It yields the protein CASSLFSGGVSEQYF.

The chain couples TRBV28 to TRBJ2-7; 11 bases are a match to TRBD1. Trimming at V came to 8 bases and at J to 4 bases, leaving 10 bases not matched to a gene. CDR3 length: 15 amino acids. CDR1 MDHEN and CDR2 SYDVKM come from the germline V gene. The chain's CDR3 is CASSIGTGGGYEQYF. The CDR3 DNA sequence: TGTGCCAGCTCCATCGGGACAGGGGGTGGTTACGAGCAGTACTTC.

This chain links TRBV10-3 with TRBJ2-2; TRBD1 is a possible D gene (5 bases). The germline CDR1 and CDR2 sequences are ENHRY and SYGVKD. This CDR3 contains 15 residues. V gave up 11 bases and J gave up 2 bases, with 18 bases separating them. This CDR3 reads CAVVGRRNNTGELFF. The CDR3 region has the DNA TGTGCCGTCGTGGGGCGGCGAAACAACACCGGGGAGCTGTTTTTT.

In DNA, the CDR3 is TGCGCCAGCAGCTCCGGACAGGGTGGCACTGAAGCTTTCTTT. It codes for CASSSGQGGTEAFF. The chain recombines TRBV5-1 with TRBJ1-1, with 8 bases matching TRBD1. The CDR3 has 14 amino acids. Germline values: CDR1 SGHRS, CDR2 YFSETQ. The J segment lost 4 bases and the V segment lost 3 bases, leaving 5 bases of the junction unmatched.

The chain joins TRBV5-5 to TRBJ1-3; weak D call: TRBD1 (5 bases). CDR1 is SGHKS, CDR2 YYEKEE, per germline (reference sequence). Trimming left V 2 bases short and J 3 bases short, with 15 bases between. This CDR3 comprises 16 residues. CDR3 sequence: CASSFVRGTGGNTIYF. The CDR3 coding sequence is TGTGCCAGCAGCTTCGTACGTGGAACAGGTGGAAACACCATATATTTT. Looking up the rest from reference TRBV5-5 and TRBJ1-3 gives the full variable domain: DAGVTQSPTHLIKTRGQQVTLRCSPISGHKSVSWYQQVLGQGPQFIFQYYEKEERGRGNFPDRFSARQFPNYSSELNVNALLLGDSALYLCASSFVRGTGGNTIYFGEGSWLTVV.